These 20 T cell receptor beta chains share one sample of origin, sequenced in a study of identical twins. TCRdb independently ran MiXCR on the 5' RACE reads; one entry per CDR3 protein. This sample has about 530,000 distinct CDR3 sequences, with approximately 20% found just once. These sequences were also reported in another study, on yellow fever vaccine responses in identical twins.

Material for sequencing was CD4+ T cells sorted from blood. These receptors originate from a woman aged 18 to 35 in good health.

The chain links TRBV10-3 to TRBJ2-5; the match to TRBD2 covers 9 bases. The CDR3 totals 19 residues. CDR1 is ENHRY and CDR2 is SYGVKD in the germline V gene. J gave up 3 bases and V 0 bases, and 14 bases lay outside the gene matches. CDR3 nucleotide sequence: TGTGCCATCAGTGAGTCTATAGGGCTAGCGGGAAGTTCCGAAGAGACCCAGTACTTC. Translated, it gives CAISESIGLAGSSEETQYF.

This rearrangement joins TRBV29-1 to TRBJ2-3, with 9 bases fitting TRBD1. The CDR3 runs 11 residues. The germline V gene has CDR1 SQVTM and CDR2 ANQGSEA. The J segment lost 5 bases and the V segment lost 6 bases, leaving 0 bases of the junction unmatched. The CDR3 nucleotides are TGCAGCGTGGACAGGGGAGATACGCAGTATTTT. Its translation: CSVDRGDTQYF.

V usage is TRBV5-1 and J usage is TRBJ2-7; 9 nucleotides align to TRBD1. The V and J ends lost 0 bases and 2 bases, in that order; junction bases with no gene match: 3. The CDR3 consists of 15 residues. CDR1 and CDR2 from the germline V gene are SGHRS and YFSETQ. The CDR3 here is CASSLGDRATYEQYF. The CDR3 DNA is TGCGCCAGCAGCTTGGGGGACAGGGCGACCTACGAGCAGTACTTC.

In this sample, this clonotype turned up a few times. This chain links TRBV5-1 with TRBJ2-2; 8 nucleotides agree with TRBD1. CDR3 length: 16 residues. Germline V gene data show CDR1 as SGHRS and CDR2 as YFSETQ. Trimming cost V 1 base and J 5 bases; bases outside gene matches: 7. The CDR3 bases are TGCGCCAGCAGCTTGTCGGCAGGGGGCATTACCGGGGAGCTGTTTTTT. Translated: CASSLSAGGITGELFF.

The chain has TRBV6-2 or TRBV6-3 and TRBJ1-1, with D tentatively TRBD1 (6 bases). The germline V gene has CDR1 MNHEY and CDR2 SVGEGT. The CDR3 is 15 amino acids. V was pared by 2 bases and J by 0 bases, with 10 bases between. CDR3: CASSYRGFMNTEAFF. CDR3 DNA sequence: TGTGCCAGCAGTTACAGGGGGTTTATGAACACTGAAGCTTTCTTT.

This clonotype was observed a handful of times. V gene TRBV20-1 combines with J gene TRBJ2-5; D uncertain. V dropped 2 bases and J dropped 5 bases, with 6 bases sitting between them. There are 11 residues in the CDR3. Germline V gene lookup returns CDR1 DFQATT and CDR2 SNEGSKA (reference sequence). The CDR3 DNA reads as TGCAGTGCTAGAATAGTGGAGACCCAGTACTTC. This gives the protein CSARIVETQYF.

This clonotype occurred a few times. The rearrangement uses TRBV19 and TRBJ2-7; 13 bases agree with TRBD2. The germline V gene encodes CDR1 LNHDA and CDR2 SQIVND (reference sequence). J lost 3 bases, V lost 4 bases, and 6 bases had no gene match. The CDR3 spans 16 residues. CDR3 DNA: TGTGCCAGTAGTAGGGCTGGACTAGCGGGGGACTACGAGCAGTACTTC. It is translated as CASSRAGLAGDYEQYF.

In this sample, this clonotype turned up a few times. The CDR3 DNA reads TGCGCCAGCAGCCCGGACAGGTTGGCAGGAGAAGCTTTCTTT. Protein sequence: CASSPDRLAGEAFF. This rearrangement joins TRBV5-1 to TRBJ1-1; the match to TRBD1 covers 7 bases. The CDR3 extends over 14 amino acids. V shed 4 bases, J shed 8 bases, and the junction held 11 bases outside the gene matches. Germline V CDR1 and CDR2: SGHRS, YFSETQ.

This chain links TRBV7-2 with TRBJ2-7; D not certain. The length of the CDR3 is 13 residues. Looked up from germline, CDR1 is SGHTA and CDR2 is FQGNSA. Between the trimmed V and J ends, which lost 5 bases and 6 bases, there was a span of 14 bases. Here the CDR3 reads CASSPSLIGEQYF. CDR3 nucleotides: TGTGCCAGCAGCCCCTCCCTCATAGGCGAGCAGTACTTC.

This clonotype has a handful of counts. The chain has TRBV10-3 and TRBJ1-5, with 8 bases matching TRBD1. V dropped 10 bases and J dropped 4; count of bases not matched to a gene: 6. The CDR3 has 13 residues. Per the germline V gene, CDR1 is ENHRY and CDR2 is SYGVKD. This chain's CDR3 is CATTGGSNQPQHF. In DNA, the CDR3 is TGTGCCACAACAGGGGGTTCAAATCAGCCCCAGCATTTT.

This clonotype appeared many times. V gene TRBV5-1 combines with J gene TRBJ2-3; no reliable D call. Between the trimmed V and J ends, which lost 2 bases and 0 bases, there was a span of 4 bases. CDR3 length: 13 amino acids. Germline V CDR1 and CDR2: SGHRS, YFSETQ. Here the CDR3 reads CASSLHSTDTQYF. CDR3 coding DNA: TGCGCCAGCAGCTTACATAGCACAGATACGCAGTATTTT. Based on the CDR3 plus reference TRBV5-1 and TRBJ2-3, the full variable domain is KAGVTQTPRYLIKTRGQQVTLSCSPISGHRSVSWYQQTPGQGLQFLFEYFSETQRNKGNFPGRFSGRQFSNSRSEMNVSTLELGDSALYLCASSLHSTDTQYFGPGTRLTVL.

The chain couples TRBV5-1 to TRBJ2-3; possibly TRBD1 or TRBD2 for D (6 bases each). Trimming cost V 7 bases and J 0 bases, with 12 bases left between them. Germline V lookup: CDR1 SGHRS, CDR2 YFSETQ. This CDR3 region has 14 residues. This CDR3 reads CASYTGASTDTQYF. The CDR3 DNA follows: TGCGCCAGCTATACGGGGGCTAGCACAGATACGCAGTATTTT.

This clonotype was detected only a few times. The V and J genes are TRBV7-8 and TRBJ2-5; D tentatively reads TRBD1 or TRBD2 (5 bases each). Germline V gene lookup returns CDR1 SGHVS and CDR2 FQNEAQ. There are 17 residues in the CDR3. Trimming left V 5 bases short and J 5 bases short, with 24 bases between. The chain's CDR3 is CASSLRGAEKPGETQYF. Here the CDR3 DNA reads TGTGCCAGCAGCCTCCGAGGAGCGGAGAAGCCAGGGGAGACCCAGTACTTC.

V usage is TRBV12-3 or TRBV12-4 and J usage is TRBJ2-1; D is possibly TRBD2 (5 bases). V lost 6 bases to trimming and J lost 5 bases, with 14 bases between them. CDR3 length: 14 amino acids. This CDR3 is CASSPPLADNEQFF. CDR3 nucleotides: TGTGCCAGCAGCCCCCCGCTAGCCGACAATGAGCAGTTCTTC.

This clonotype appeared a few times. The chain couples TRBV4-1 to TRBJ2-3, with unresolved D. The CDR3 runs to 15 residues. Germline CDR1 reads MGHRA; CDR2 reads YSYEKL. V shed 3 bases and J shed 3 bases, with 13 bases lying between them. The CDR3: CASSHPWPETDTQYF. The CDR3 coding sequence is TGCGCCAGCAGCCATCCTTGGCCCGAGACAGATACGCAGTATTTT.

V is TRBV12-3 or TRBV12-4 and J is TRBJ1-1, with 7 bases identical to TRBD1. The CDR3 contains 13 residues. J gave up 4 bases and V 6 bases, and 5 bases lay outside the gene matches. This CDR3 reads CASSPRGSTEAFF. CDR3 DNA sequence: TGTGCCAGCAGCCCCAGGGGGAGCACTGAAGCTTTCTTT.

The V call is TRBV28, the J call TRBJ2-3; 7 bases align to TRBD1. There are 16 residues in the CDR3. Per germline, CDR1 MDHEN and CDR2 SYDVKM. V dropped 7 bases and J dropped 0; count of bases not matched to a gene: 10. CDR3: CASTGQVLTSTDTQYF. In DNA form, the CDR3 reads TGTGCCAGCACTGGACAGGTCCTAACTAGCACAGATACGCAGTATTTT.

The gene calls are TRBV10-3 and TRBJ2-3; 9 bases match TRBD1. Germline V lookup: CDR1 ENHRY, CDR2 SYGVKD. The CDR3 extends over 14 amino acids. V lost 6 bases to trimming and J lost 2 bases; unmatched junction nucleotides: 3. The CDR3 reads CAISGTGFTDTQYF. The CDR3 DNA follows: TGTGCCATCAGCGGGACAGGGTTCACAGATACGCAGTATTTT.

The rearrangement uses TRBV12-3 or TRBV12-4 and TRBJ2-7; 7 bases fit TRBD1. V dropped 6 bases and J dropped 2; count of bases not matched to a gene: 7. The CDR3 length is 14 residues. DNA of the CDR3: TGTGCCAGCAGAACAGGGGACGGACCCTACGAGCAGTACTTC. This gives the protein CASRTGDGPYEQYF.

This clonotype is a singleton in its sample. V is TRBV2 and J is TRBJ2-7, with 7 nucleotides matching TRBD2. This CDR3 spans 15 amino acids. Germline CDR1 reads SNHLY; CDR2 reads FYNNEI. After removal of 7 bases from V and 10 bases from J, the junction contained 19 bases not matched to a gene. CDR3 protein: CASTEGGSTSYHQYF. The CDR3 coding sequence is TGTGCCAGCACCGAGGGAGGGAGTACGAGCTACCATCAGTACTTC.